Presented here are 5 T cell receptor beta chains from one specimen sequenced in a study of molecular identifiers for immune sequencing clone quantification. TCRdb analysed the PCR reads with MiXCR anew, one entry per CDR3 protein. The sample comprises about half a million distinct CDR3 sequences, around a fifth of which are singletons, and 0.65% to 0.95% rests with the top ten. The source material was naive CD8+ T cells from blood, with Jurkat cell RNA spiked in. Subset of the sample: FACS-sorted CD8+CD4-CCR7+CD45RA+ naive T cells. Receptors originate from a human donor in good health. Some libraries in this study had Jurkat cell RNA spiked in.

As for this clonotype: The conserved final phenylalanine or tryptophan is absent from the CDR3, which likely points to a read error. V gene TRBV27 combines with J gene TRBJ1-1; D not certain. This CDR3 has 13 residues. CDR1 is MNHEY and CDR2 is SMNVEV in the germline V gene (reference sequence). The ends were cut back, 0 bases at V and 0 bases at J, with 2 bases in the middle. The DNA for the CDR3 is TGTGCCAGCAGTTTATCCATGAACACTGAAGCTTTCTCT. Translating it yields CASSLSMNTEAFS.

The rearrangement uses TRBV29-1 and TRBJ2-2, with D uncertain. This CDR3 has 13 amino acids. Trimming removed 5 bases from V and 4 bases from J, with 11 bases in between. The germline V gene has CDR1 SQVTM and CDR2 ANQGSEA. In DNA form, the CDR3 reads TGCAGCGTTCCCCAGAGCGCCACCGGGGAGCTGTTTTTT. Encoded protein: CSVPQSATGELFF.

In this sample, this clonotype turned up once. The CDR3 protein is CASNLKRGGSYNEQFF. The CDR3 nucleotides read TGTGCCAGCAACCTAAAGCGGGGGGGTTCCTACAATGAGCAGTTCTTC. The chain carries TRBV6-2 or TRBV6-3 and TRBJ2-1; 10 nucleotides align to TRBD2. The CDR3 length is 16 residues. J lost 1 base, V lost 7 bases, and 7 bases had no gene match. CDR1 and CDR2 from the germline V gene are MNHEY and SVGEGT.

This clonotype came up many times. J is TRBJ1-1 and V is TRBV4-1; D ambiguous. The germline V gene encodes CDR1 MGHRA and CDR2 YSYEKL. The CDR3 sequence is 13 residues long. The V and J ends lost 3 bases and 3 bases respectively, with 8 bases between them. This CDR3 reads CASSHLGYTEAFF. The CDR3 DNA is TGCGCCAGCAGCCATTTGGGTTACACTGAAGCTTTCTTT.

This clonotype was observed many times. This rearrangement joins TRBV3-1 to TRBJ1-5; tentatively, D is TRBD1 (5 bases). The germline V gene has CDR1 LGHDT and CDR2 YNNKEL (reference sequence). V gave up 0 bases and J gave up 4 bases, with 7 bases separating them. This CDR3 spans 14 amino acids. In DNA form, the CDR3 reads TGTGCCAGCAGCCAAGAAAACAGGAATCAGCCCCAGCATTTT. Amino acid sequence: CASSQENRNQPQHF.